This T cell receptor (beta chain) was observed in a study of blood T cells in healthy people across ages. The authors ran a second PCR of about 6 to 11 cycles using a sample-barcoded 5' primer and a J-beta primer mix. TCRdb ran MiXCR on the 5' RACE reads and lists one entry per CDR3 protein. The sample shows 650,000 to 800,000 distinct CDR3 sequences, around 43% of them seen only once. Trimming shortened V by 7 bases and J by 4 bases, and 15 bases separated the two germline ends. This CDR3 has 14 amino acids. Per the germline V gene, CDR1 is MDHEN and CDR2 is SYDVKM. With regard to this clonotype: As yet, its antigen is unknown.

Findings of the study overall: Naive and antigen-experienced cells could not be conclusively compared, given unsorted PBMCs.

The rearrangement joins TRBV28 to TRBJ2-3; D is perhaps TRBD1 (7 bases). The sequencing input was blood. The TCR comes from a man in his sixties in good health. The CDR3 is CASTAGGGADTQYF. The CDR3 DNA reads as TGTGCCAGCACCGCAGGGGGAGGTGCAGATACGCAGTATTTT. Full variable domain (rest looked up from reference TRBV28 and TRBJ2-3): DVKVTQSSRYLVKRTGEKVFLECVQDMDHENMFWYRQDPGLGLRLIYFSYDVKMKEKGDIPEGYSVSREKKERFSLILESASTNQTSMYLCASTAGGGADTQYFGPGTRLTVL.